The T cell receptor (beta chain) under discussion was sequenced for a study of identical twins. Study results and limitations: A cross-sectional statistical analysis, not follow-up of the same donors, supported the conclusions.

The authors used template switching to add a universal primer site and gave cDNA unique molecular identifiers. TCRdb recomputed calls from the 5' RACE reads with MiXCR, one row per CDR3 protein. This table holds hundreds of thousands of distinct CDR3 sequences, about 8% found once. The sample holds a few counts of this clonotype. Its antigen remains unidentified. V gave up 1 base and J gave up 3 bases, with 15 bases separating them. CDR1 and CDR2 from the germline V gene are MGHRA and YSYEKL. The CDR3 length is 16 residues. This sample was also put to use in a study of yellow fever vaccine responses in identical twins.

This TCR derives from a young woman in good health. V is TRBV4-1 and J is TRBJ1-2, with a possible D match to TRBD1 (5 bases). Sequencing was carried out using memory (CD45RO+) T cells sorted from blood. This CDR3 reads CASSQGRDPGDYGYTF. DNA of the CDR3: TGCGCCAGCAGCCAAGGAAGGGACCCGGGGGACTATGGCTACACCTTC.